A single sample gave rise to the 28 T cell receptor beta chains below, sequenced in a study of T cell repertoires in cytomegalovirus infection. Each CDR3 protein gets one entry after TCRdb re-called the reads with MiXCR. The table has a few hundred thousand distinct CDR3 sequences, roughly an eighth seen once. Material for sequencing was PBMCs. Receptors originate from a human donor in good health (CMV status not recorded). Some clones in this sample may be carry-over from other donors' samples.

This clonotype was found many times. This chain uses TRBV6-2 or TRBV6-3 with TRBJ2-2; tentatively, D is TRBD2 (6 bases). The germline V gene has CDR1 MNHEY and CDR2 SVGEGT. V was clipped by 7 bases and J by 2 bases, with 11 bases between them. CDR3 size: 14 residues. CDR3 sequence (DNA): TGTGCCAGCACTCTGGGACTTAACACCGGGGAGCTGTTTTTT. This codes for CASTLGLNTGELFF.

This clonotype was found many times. The chain links TRBV7-2 to TRBJ2-7, with 8 bases fitting TRBD1. This CDR3 region has 15 residues. The V gene's germline CDR1 is SGHTA and CDR2 FQGNSA. V was clipped by 5 bases and J by 2 bases; unmatched bases: 8. CDR3 DNA sequence: TGTGCCAGCAGCCCCGGACAGGGCCTGCCCTACGAGCAGTACTTC. As protein: CASSPGQGLPYEQYF.

This clonotype was picked up one time. The junction does not match germline at one end; this may be a read error. The genes are TRBV6-2 or TRBV6-3 and TRBJ2-1; D gene ambiguous. This CDR3 region has 13 residues. Germline assignment: CDR1 MNHEY and CDR2 SVGEGT. For the CDR3, the DNA is TGTGCCAGCAGTAATAGCCTATACAATGAGCTGTTCTTC. It translates to CASSNSLYNELFF.

There are many counts of this clonotype. The chain combines TRBV7-2 with TRBJ1-6; unclear D gene. V lost 1 base and J lost 7, with 5 bases in between. The CDR3 consists of 13 residues. Germline loops: CDR1 SGHTA, CDR2 FQGNSA. The CDR3 spells CASSLGGNSPLHF. The CDR3 DNA sequence: TGTGCCAGCAGCTTAGGGGGAAATTCACCCCTCCACTTT.

This clonotype has more than one count but fewer than ten. The chain is built from TRBV25-1 and TRBJ1-2; 8 bases line up with TRBD1. The V gene end was trimmed by 3 bases and the J gene end by 6 bases; junction bases not matched to a gene: 9. Per germline, CDR1 MGHDK and CDR2 SYGVNS. This CDR3 has 15 amino acids. CDR3 sequence (DNA): TGTGCCAGCAGTGACCCGAAGACAGGGGTGGATGGCTACACCTTC. This codes for CASSDPKTGVDGYTF.

The chain links TRBV6-5 to TRBJ2-1; D uncertain. The CDR3 covers 13 residues. V was cut by 1 base and J by 8 bases, with 9 bases left in between. Germline CDR1 and CDR2: MNHEY and SVGAGI. Written as DNA, the CDR3 is TGTGCCAGCAGTTACTTAGGGTCCGATGAGCAGTTCTTC. This sequence encodes CASSYLGSDEQFF.

This chain joins TRBV9 and TRBJ2-1; D ambiguous. The ends were cut back, 0 bases at V and 6 bases at J, with 13 bases in the middle. Germline CDR1 is SGDLS and CDR2 is YYNGEE. This CDR3 has 15 amino acids. Here the CDR3 DNA reads TGTGCCAGCAGCGTAGGTCTGGAAGGCTCCAATGAGCAGTTCTTC. It translates to CASSVGLEGSNEQFF.

This clonotype was counted a few times. J is TRBJ2-2 and V is TRBV7-3; weak D call: TRBD1 (5 bases). The CDR3 is made up of 19 amino acids. The V and J ends lost 5 bases and 1 base respectively, with 23 bases between them. Germline V CDR1 and CDR2: SGHTA, FQGTGA. The CDR3 DNA reads TGTGCCAGCAGCCTAAACAAGGGCACAGGAGCTCTGAACACCGGGGAGCTGTTTTTT. It encodes CASSLNKGTGALNTGELFF.

This rearrangement joins TRBV20-1 to TRBJ2-3, with D possibly matching TRBD2 (6 bases). The CDR3 extends over 15 amino acids. The V end was cut by 1 base, the J end by 2 bases, with 13 bases between. Germline CDR1 DFQATT, CDR2 SNEGSKA (reference sequence). This CDR3 reads CSARVDGGNTDTQYF. The CDR3 DNA follows: TGCAGTGCTAGAGTAGACGGGGGTAACACAGATACGCAGTATTTT.

With respect to this clonotype: A much larger clone differs by one base, so this may be a read error. The chain uses TRBV12-3 or TRBV12-4 and TRBJ1-1; D might be TRBD1 (5 bases). V was pared by 5 bases and J by 4 bases, with 14 bases between. This CDR3 contains 14 residues. This CDR3 is CASSRQGPSTEAFF. The CDR3 nucleotides read TGTGCCAGCAGTCGTCAGGGCCCTAGCACTGAAGCTTTCTTT.

The rearrangement uses TRBV6-1 and TRBJ2-5; D is ambiguous. The germline V and J ends were trimmed by 6 bases and 0 bases, with 5 bases remaining between them. This CDR3 spans 12 amino acids. Germline values: CDR1 MNHNS, CDR2 SASEGT. Written as DNA, the CDR3 is TGTGCCAGCAGGCCACACCAAGAGACCCAGTACTTC. Its translation: CASRPHQETQYF.

This clonotype was counted between two and nine times. The genes are TRBV28 and TRBJ1-5; D ambiguous. The CDR3 totals 13 residues. Germline loops: CDR1 MDHEN, CDR2 SYDVKM. Trimming shortened V by 8 bases and J by 0 bases, and 8 bases separated the two germline ends. CDR3 sequence: CASGPYSNQPQHF. The CDR3 region has the DNA TGTGCCAGCGGACCTTATAGCAATCAGCCCCAGCATTTT.

This clonotype was seen at least ten times. The V call is TRBV10-3, the J call TRBJ1-4; no firm D call. V was cut by 10 bases and J by 3 bases, with 12 bases left in between. The CDR3 spans 13 residues. The germline gives CDR1 ENHRY, CDR2 SYGVKD. This CDR3 is CATAINPNEKLFF. In DNA, the CDR3 is TGTGCCACTGCAATAAATCCTAATGAAAAACTGTTTTTT.

Many counts were recorded for this clonotype. The chain employs TRBV5-4 and TRBJ2-6; no clear D. CDR1 and CDR2 (germline): SGHNT, YYREEE (reference sequence). V shed 6 bases and J shed 0 bases, with 7 bases lying between them. There are 14 residues in the CDR3. This CDR3 reads CASTISSGANVLTF. In DNA form, the CDR3 reads TGTGCCAGCACTATAAGCTCTGGGGCCAACGTCCTGACTTTC.

The rearrangement links TRBV20-1 to TRBJ2-1; the match to TRBD2 covers 7 bases. The CDR3 loop spans 14 amino acids. V lost 6 bases and J lost 2; bases outside the gene matches: 7. Per the germline V gene, CDR1 is DFQATT and CDR2 is SNEGSKA (reference sequence). This CDR3 is CSALSGTTYNEQFF. For the CDR3, the DNA is TGCAGTGCACTCAGCGGGACTACCTACAATGAGCAGTTCTTC.

This clonotype was seen ten or more times. The chain joins TRBV25-1 to TRBJ1-1; a possible D gene is TRBD1 (5 bases). The CDR3 totals 18 residues. Germline CDR1 and CDR2: MGHDK and SYGVNS. V dropped 2 bases and J dropped 0 bases, with 19 bases sitting between them. CDR3: CASSEAKGKSFMNTEAFF. In DNA, the CDR3 is TGTGCCAGCAGTGAAGCAAAGGGGAAGAGTTTCATGAACACTGAAGCTTTCTTT.

This CDR3 reads CASSSAGGLSGANVLTF. CDR3 in DNA: TGTGCCAGCAGCTCCGCAGGGGGCCTCTCTGGGGCCAACGTCCTGACTTTC. The genes are TRBV5-6 and TRBJ2-6; 8 nucleotides align to TRBD1. Trimming took 3 bases from V and 0 from J; bases not matched to a gene: 5. Germline V gene lookup returns CDR1 SGHDT and CDR2 YYEEEE. The CDR3 runs to 17 residues.

The chain carries TRBV5-1 and TRBJ1-1; 7 bases are shared with TRBD1. The germline gives CDR1 SGHRS, CDR2 YFSETQ. The CDR3 totals 17 residues. V dropped 5 bases and J dropped 4; count of bases not matched to a gene: 17. The DNA for the CDR3 is TGCGCCAGCAGAACTGCGACAGGGATAAGCGCGATCACTGAAGCTTTCTTT. Translated: CASRTATGISAITEAFF. The full variable domain, completed using reference TRBV5-1 and TRBJ1-1, is KAGVTQTPRYLIKTRGQQVTLSCSPISGHRSVSWYQQTPGQGLQFLFEYFSETQRNKGNFPGRFSGRQFSNSRSEMNVSTLELGDSALYLCASRTATGISAITEAFFGQGTRLTVV.

In the case of this clonotype: The CDR3 does not close with the conserved phenylalanine or tryptophan, likely indicating a read error. It is unclear where the CDR3 begins or ends on the DNA, so no DNA is shown, and the CDR3 is as TCRdb lists it. The V call is TRBV3-1, the J call TRBJ2-7. The CDR3 length equals 11 residues, ends included. The germline gives CDR1 LGHDT, CDR2 YNNKEL (reference sequence). CDR3 amino acids: CASSQGWTTTL.

This clonotype was seen at least ten times. V gene TRBV7-2 combines with J gene TRBJ2-1, with D perhaps matching TRBD2 (6 bases). The length of the CDR3 is 12 residues. The germline V gene has CDR1 SGHTA and CDR2 FQGNSA. V was clipped by 5 bases and J by 7 bases, with 9 bases between them. CDR3 DNA: TGTGCCAGCAGCCCGGGACTGAATGAGCAGTTCTTC. Encoded protein: CASSPGLNEQFF. The full variable domain, with the rest looked up from reference TRBV7-2 and TRBJ2-1, is GAGVSQSPSNKVTEKGKDVELRCDPISGHTALYWYRQSLGQGLEFLIYFQGNSAPDKSGLPSDRFSAERTGGSVSTLTIQRTQQEDSAVYLCASSPGLNEQFFGPGTRLTVL.

The V call is TRBV6-2 or TRBV6-3, the J call TRBJ2-1, with D unclear. Trimming cost V 2 bases and J 6 bases, with 14 bases left between them. The CDR3 contains 15 residues. The V gene's germline CDR1 is MNHEY and CDR2 SVGEGT. CDR3 bases: TGTGCCAGCAGTTACGGGCAGAGGAGACCCAATGAGCAGTTCTTC. As protein: CASSYGQRRPNEQFF.

This clonotype was counted only a few times. This sequence joins TRBV18 and TRBJ2-7; 10 positions agree with TRBD1. This CDR3 is built from 14 residues. V trimming: 4 bases; J trimming: 4 bases; junction bases outside the gene matches: 4. CDR1 and CDR2 from the germline V gene are KGHSH and LQKENI. DNA of the CDR3: TGTGCCAGCTCACTTGCGGACAGGGGGTACGAGCAGTACTTC. It translates to CASSLADRGYEQYF.

This clonotype occurred a few times. The V call is TRBV11-3, the J call TRBJ2-1; D ambiguous. The CDR3 sequence is 12 residues long. The ends were cut back, 4 bases at V and 6 bases at J, with 7 bases in the middle. Germline lookup yields CDR1 SGHNT and CDR2 YENEEA. The CDR3 spells CASSSPSNEQFF. CDR3 sequence (DNA): TGTGCCAGCAGCTCGCCTAGCAATGAGCAGTTCTTC. Supplemented by reference TRBV11-3 and TRBJ2-1, the full variable domain reads EAGVVQSPRYKIIEKKQPVAFWCNPISGHNTLYWYLQNLGQGPELLIRYENEEAVDDSQLPKDRFSAERLKGVDSTLKIQPAELGDSAVYLCASSSPSNEQFFGPGTRLTVL.

This clonotype was detected many times. The CDR3 nucleotides are TGTGCCAGCACTCCGACCGTGGACTTCGAAGCCAAAAACATTCAGTACTTC. Translation gives CASTPTVDFEAKNIQYF. J is TRBJ2-4 and V is TRBV12-3 or TRBV12-4, with D maybe TRBD2 (5 bases). The V end was cut by 7 bases, the J end by 0 bases, with 19 bases between. The CDR3 contains 17 residues.

In this sample, this clonotype turned up a few times. The chain recombines TRBV29-1 with TRBJ2-7; D gene ambiguous. Trimming left V 3 bases short and J 1 base short, with 7 bases between. Per the germline V gene, CDR1 is SQVTM and CDR2 is ANQGSEA. The length of the CDR3 is 12 residues. The CDR3 bases are TGCAGCGTTGACGTTGATTCCTACGAGCAGTACTTC. Its protein product is CSVDVDSYEQYF.

This clonotype was seen repeatedly, ten times or more. The chain joins TRBV9 to TRBJ2-1; 12 bases fit TRBD2. V shed 7 bases and J 7 bases; nucleotides not matched to a gene: 12. The germline gives CDR1 SGDLS, CDR2 YYNGEE. The CDR3 runs to 16 residues. The CDR3 DNA follows: TGTGCCAGCTCCTCTAGGACTAGCGGGACGAGGAATGAGCAGTTCTTC. Its protein is CASSSRTSGTRNEQFF.

This clonotype came up a few times. The gene calls are TRBV6-2 or TRBV6-3 and TRBJ1-3; no firm D call. V lost 10 bases and J lost 0, with 19 bases in between. CDR1 MNHEY and CDR2 SVGEGT come from the germline V gene. CDR3 length equals 16 residues. The CDR3 sequence: CATLSNRPSSGNTIYF. CDR3 nucleotides: TGTGCCACCCTTTCCAATCGACCTAGCTCTGGAAACACCATATATTTT.

This clonotype was found a few times. The gene calls are TRBV29-1 and TRBJ2-1, with 14 positions matching TRBD2. The V segment lost 6 bases and the J segment 0 bases; nucleotides outside the gene matches: 1. The germline V gene has CDR1 SQVTM and CDR2 ANQGSEA. CDR3 length: 15 residues. The CDR3 spells CSVGTSGSSYNEQFF. Here the CDR3 DNA reads TGCAGCGTCGGGACTAGCGGGAGCTCCTACAATGAGCAGTTCTTC.